This entry lists 27 T cell receptor beta chains sequenced from one sample in a study of shared clonotypes between healthy human individuals. Some clones are missing from TCRdb's copy, which holds only in-frame ones; the method was immunoSEQ multiplex PCR. This table has some 2,500,000 clones, 80% to 95% appearing once. The sample consisted of naive CD4+ T cells from PBMCs. Subset described: CD45RA+ positively selected. The receptors derive from a man younger than 30 in good health. Some clones in this sample may be carry-over from other donors' samples.

The rearrangement links TRBV7-9 to TRBJ2-1; 10 bases fit TRBD2. Per germline, CDR1 SEHNR and CDR2 FQNEAQ (reference sequence). The CDR3 spans 19 residues. Trimming removed 5 bases from V and 2 bases from J; junction bases left unmatched: 15. CDR3 sequence (DNA): TGTGCCAGCAGCCCGAAGACGTCTAGCGGGAGCCCCACCTACAATGAGCAGTTCTTC. Its protein product is CASSPKTSSGSPTYNEQFF.

Concerning this clone itself: The sample holds other DNA sequences that translate to the same CDR3. V usage is TRBV6-5 and J usage is TRBJ2-7, with TRBD1 matching 7 bases. Germline-derived CDR1 and CDR2 are MNHEY and SVGAGI. With 4 bases clipped from V and 2 bases from J, the junction kept 2 bases outside the gene matches. The CDR3 is made up of 13 amino acids. CDR3 nucleotides: TGTGCCAGCAGTTCGACAGGGACCTACGAGCAGTACTTC. It codes for CASSSTGTYEQYF.

This sequence joins TRBV28 and TRBJ2-7; tentatively, D is TRBD1 or TRBD2 (7 bases each). Trimming removed 8 bases at V and 4 bases at J, with 18 bases between. CDR3 length: 14 residues. Germline CDR1 reads MDHEN; CDR2 reads SYDVKM. The CDR3 loop is CASRQGGAVYEQYF. The CDR3 DNA follows: TGTGCCAGCCGCCAGGGGGGGGCAGTATACGAGCAGTACTTC.

The chain couples TRBV5-4 to TRBJ1-2, with D perhaps TRBD1 (5 bases). The germline CDR1 and CDR2 sequences are SGHNT and YYREEE (reference sequence). The CDR3 spans 14 residues. Trimming removed 4 bases at V and 8 bases at J, with 18 bases between. CDR3: CASSLDRSGLGYTF. CDR3 DNA: TGTGCCAGCAGCCTCGACCGCTCAGGGTTAGGCTACACCTTC. The variable domain in full, completed from reference TRBV5-4 and TRBJ1-2, reads ETGVTQSPTHLIKTRGQQVTLRCSSQSGHNTVSWYQQALGQGPQFIFQYYREEENGRGNFPPRFSGLQFPNYSSELNVNALELDDSALYLCASSLDRSGLGYTFGSGTRLTVV.

The rearrangement joins TRBV5-8 to TRBJ1-5, with 8 bases aligning to TRBD1. Per germline, CDR1 SGHTS and CDR2 YDEGEE. Trimming took 4 bases from V and 0 from J; bases not matched to a gene: 12. This CDR3 has 18 residues. CDR3 in amino acids: CASSNRGTGKYSNQPQHF. The CDR3 nucleotides read TGTGCCAGCAGCAACAGGGGGACAGGCAAATATAGCAATCAGCCCCAGCATTTT.

This clone was seen only once. The chain uses TRBV15 and TRBJ2-7, with D perhaps matching TRBD2 (6 bases). The length of the CDR3 is 14 residues. Trimming left V 1 base short and J 2 bases short, with 9 bases between. The germline gives CDR1 LNHNV, CDR2 YYDKDF (reference sequence). The CDR3 protein is CATSRAGDAYEQYF. In nucleotides, the CDR3 is TGTGCCACCAGCAGAGCGGGGGACGCCTACGAGCAGTACTTC.

The chain couples TRBV28 to TRBJ1-2; 8 bases are shared with TRBD1. Germline trimming cut 6 bases from V and 4 bases from J; bases unmatched to any gene: 10. Germline values: CDR1 MDHEN, CDR2 SYDVKM. This CDR3 is built from 15 residues. The DNA of the CDR3 is TGTGCCAGCAGACTATGGGGACAGGACTTCTATGGCTACACCTTC. It is translated as CASRLWGQDFYGYTF.

This rearrangement joins TRBV4-3 to TRBJ2-1; no firm D call. The CDR3 totals 13 residues. CDR1 is LGHNA and CDR2 is YSLEER in the germline V gene. The V gene lost 5 bases and the J gene lost 4 bases, with 9 bases spanning the gap. Written as DNA, the CDR3 is TGCGCCAGCAGCTCCGGAGTTTACAATGAGCAGTTCTTC. It codes for CASSSGVYNEQFF.

V gene TRBV7-2 combines with J gene TRBJ2-4, with D perhaps matching TRBD2 (5 bases). Germline V lookup: CDR1 SGHTA, CDR2 FQGNSA. The CDR3 has 15 residues. The V end was cut by 2 bases, the J end by 7 bases, with 15 bases between. The DNA for the CDR3 is TGTGCCAGCAGCTTATTTCGCAGGAGAGGGAACATTCAGTACTTC. Protein product: CASSLFRRRGNIQYF.

This sequence joins TRBV6-5 and TRBJ2-7, with TRBD1 matching over 8 bases. After removal of 5 bases from V and 4 bases from J, the junction contained 10 bases not matched to a gene. The CDR3 contains 15 residues. Looked up from germline, CDR1 is MNHEY and CDR2 is SVGAGI. The chain's CDR3 is CASSSRGQGVYEQYF. The CDR3 bases are TGTGCCAGCAGTAGCAGAGGACAGGGTGTATACGAGCAGTACTTC.

The V and J genes are TRBV6-5 and TRBJ1-1; no reliable D call. Germline lookup yields CDR1 MNHEY and CDR2 SVGAGI. Between the trimmed V and J ends, which lost 5 bases and 1 base, there was a span of 8 bases. The CDR3 has 13 residues. CDR3 sequence reads: CASSRIWNTEAFF. CDR3 coding DNA: TGTGCCAGCAGTCGCATCTGGAACACTGAAGCTTTCTTT.

This chain connects TRBV28 to TRBJ1-1; D not certain. Germline values: CDR1 MDHEN, CDR2 SYDVKM. The CDR3 is 13 amino acids. V dropped 10 bases and J dropped 4 bases, with 16 bases sitting between them. The CDR3 DNA reads as TGTGCCATCCTCGGCAGCTTGGGCACTGAAGCTTTCTTT. Translated: CAILGSLGTEAFF.

V and J are TRBV11-3 and TRBJ2-2; TRBD1 matches at 8 bases. Germline CDR1 reads SGHNT; CDR2 reads YENEEA. The CDR3 extends over 16 amino acids. V trimming: 5 bases; J trimming: 4 bases; junction bases outside the gene matches: 9. The CDR3 reads CASSLGQGPGTGELFF. In DNA, the CDR3 is TGTGCCAGCAGCCTAGGACAGGGACCGGGCACCGGGGAGCTGTTTTTT.

The V call is TRBV27, the J call TRBJ1-2; D gene ambiguous. The germline CDR1 and CDR2 sequences are MNHEY and SMNVEV (reference sequence). Trimming pared 2 bases from V and 5 bases from J, leaving 12 bases between. CDR3 length: 14 residues. CDR3 residues: CASSLRQSGYGYTF. The CDR3 DNA follows: TGTGCCAGCAGTTTACGGCAGTCGGGTTATGGCTACACCTTC.

J is TRBJ2-1 and V is TRBV27, with 10 positions matching TRBD2. Trimming took 3 bases from V and 7 from J; bases not matched to a gene: 6. The CDR3 extends over 15 amino acids. Germline CDR1 reads MNHEY; CDR2 reads SMNVEV (reference sequence). CDR3 loop: CASSLASGRDNEQFF. DNA of the CDR3: TGTGCCAGCAGTTTGGCCAGCGGGAGGGATAATGAGCAGTTCTTC.

The CDR3 is CASAIHHRVHTEAFF. As DNA, the CDR3 is TGTGCCAGCGCAATCCACCACCGGGTTCACACTGAAGCTTTCTTT. The chain links TRBV21-1 to TRBJ1-1. TRBV21-1 corresponds to a pseudogene. This CDR3 is 15 amino acids long.

The V gene is TRBV14, the J gene TRBJ1-4; D remains unclear. The V gene lost 0 bases and the J gene lost 8 bases, with 16 bases spanning the gap. CDR1 SGHDN and CDR2 FVKESK come from the germline V gene. This CDR3 is 16 amino acids long. CDR3: CASSQDNQGDVEKLFF. The CDR3 nucleotides are TGTGCCAGCAGCCAAGATAACCAAGGCGACGTCGAAAAACTGTTTTTT. Full variable domain (rest looked up from reference TRBV14 and TRBJ1-4): EAGVTQFPSHSVIEKGQTVTLRCDPISGHDNLYWYRRVMGKEIKFLLHFVKESKQDESGMPNNRFLAERTGGTYSTLKVQPAELEDSGVYFCASSQDNQGDVEKLFFGSGTQLSVL.

V gene TRBV19 combines with J gene TRBJ2-5, with D possibly TRBD2 on 6 matching bases. V was cut by 10 bases and J by 2 bases, with 14 bases left in between. The CDR3 loop spans 13 amino acids. Germline V gene sequence: CDR1 LNHDA, CDR2 SQIVND (reference sequence). The CDR3 DNA sequence: TGTGCCACTTCACTGCGGGATCAAGAGACCCAGTACTTC. Amino acids: CATSLRDQETQYF.

V is TRBV5-1 and J is TRBJ1-2, with a weak D call TRBD1 (6 bases). CDR1 SGHRS and CDR2 YFSETQ come from the germline V gene. V was cut by 6 bases and J by 8 bases, with 23 bases left in between. The CDR3 covers 15 residues. CDR3 protein: CASNTLGRGLEGYTF. The CDR3 coding sequence is TGCGCCAGCAACACTCTGGGCAGGGGCTTGGAAGGCTACACCTTC. Using reference TRBV5-1 and TRBJ1-2 for the parts outside the CDR3, the full variable domain is KAGVTQTPRYLIKTRGQQVTLSCSPISGHRSVSWYQQTPGQGLQFLFEYFSETQRNKGNFPGRFSGRQFSNSRSEMNVSTLELGDSALYLCASNTLGRGLEGYTFGSGTRLTVV.

This chain uses TRBV7-9 with TRBJ2-7; 11 bases map to TRBD1. The V and J ends lost 1 base and 3 bases, in that order; junction bases with no gene match: 5. Germline V gene data show CDR1 as SEHNR and CDR2 as FQNEAQ (reference sequence). The CDR3 has 16 residues. The CDR3 here is CASSLVRTGGRYEQYF. The CDR3 nucleotides are TGTGCCAGCAGCTTAGTTAGGACAGGGGGCCGCTACGAGCAGTACTTC. The full variable domain, with the rest looked up from reference TRBV7-9 and TRBJ2-7, is DTGVSQNPRHKITKRGQNVTFRCDPISEHNRLYWYRQTLGQGPEFLTYFQNEAQLEKSRLLSDRFSAERPKGSFSTLEIQRTEQGDSAMYLCASSLVRTGGRYEQYFGPGTRLTVT.

The chain joins TRBV28 to TRBJ1-1, with 9 nucleotides matching TRBD1. The CDR3 sequence is 13 residues long. CDR1 is MDHEN, CDR2 SYDVKM, per germline. J gave up 7 bases and V 8 bases, and 8 bases lay outside the gene matches. In DNA form, the CDR3 reads TGTGCCAGCGAAACCGGGACAGGGTATGAAGCTTTCTTT. Translation gives CASETGTGYEAFF.

The genes are TRBV18 and TRBJ1-1; D remains unclear. The length of the CDR3 is 13 residues. V lost 3 bases and J lost 3, with 8 bases in between. In germline, CDR1 is KGHSH, CDR2 LQKENI. DNA for the CDR3: TGTGCCAGCTCACCTGGAGCATACACTGAAGCTTTCTTT. Amino acid sequence: CASSPGAYTEAFF.

The chain links TRBV4-3 to TRBJ1-5, with D tentatively TRBD1 (5 bases). Germline V lookup: CDR1 LGHNA, CDR2 YSLEER. This CDR3 region has 14 residues. Trimming pared 4 bases from V and 2 bases from J, leaving 9 bases between. As DNA, the CDR3 is TGCGCCAGCAGCCGGACGGGGGGCAATCAGCCCCAGCATTTT. Protein product: CASSRTGGNQPQHF.

The rearrangement uses TRBV4-1 and TRBJ1-1; D remains unclear. V was pared by 3 bases and J by 2 bases, with 16 bases between. The germline V gene encodes CDR1 MGHRA and CDR2 YSYEKL. The length of the CDR3 is 16 residues. In DNA form, the CDR3 reads TGCGCCAGCAGCCATCCCCCGGCACAGCCCAACACTGAAGCTTTCTTT. Its translation: CASSHPPAQPNTEAFF.

The V call is TRBV2, the J call TRBJ2-7, with D maybe TRBD2 (5 bases). V was trimmed by 6 bases and J by 6 bases, leaving 12 bases between them. The CDR3 totals 12 residues. Germline lookup yields CDR1 SNHLY and CDR2 FYNNEI. This CDR3 reads CASRGEVGEQYF. CDR3 sequence (DNA): TGTGCCAGCAGGGGAGAGGTCGGCGAGCAGTACTTC.

This rearrangement joins TRBV19 to TRBJ1-1; 8 bases match TRBD1. CDR1 is LNHDA and CDR2 is SQIVND in the germline V gene (reference sequence). Losses at the gene ends were 3 bases for V and 6 bases for J; bases not matched to a gene: 15. This CDR3 has 17 amino acids. The CDR3, as DNA: TGTGCCAGTAGTATCGCTTCGACAGGGGCTCTTAGAGCTGAAGCTTTCTTT. It specifies CASSIASTGALRAEAFF.

The chain's CDR3 is CASSVSSVRTEAFF. DNA for the CDR3: TGTGCCAGCAGCGTCTCGTCGGTGAGGACTGAAGCTTTCTTT. The chain employs TRBV9 and TRBJ1-1, with unresolved D. Germline lookup yields CDR1 SGDLS and CDR2 YYNGEE. V was trimmed by 2 bases and J by 5 bases, leaving 13 bases between them. This CDR3 spans 14 amino acids. Full variable domain (remainder filled in from reference TRBV9 and TRBJ1-1): DSGVTQTPKHLITATGQRVTLRCSPRSGDLSVYWYQQSLDQGLQFLIQYYNGEERAKGNILERFSAQQFPDLHSELNLSSLELGDSALYFCASSVSSVRTEAFFGQGTRLTVV.